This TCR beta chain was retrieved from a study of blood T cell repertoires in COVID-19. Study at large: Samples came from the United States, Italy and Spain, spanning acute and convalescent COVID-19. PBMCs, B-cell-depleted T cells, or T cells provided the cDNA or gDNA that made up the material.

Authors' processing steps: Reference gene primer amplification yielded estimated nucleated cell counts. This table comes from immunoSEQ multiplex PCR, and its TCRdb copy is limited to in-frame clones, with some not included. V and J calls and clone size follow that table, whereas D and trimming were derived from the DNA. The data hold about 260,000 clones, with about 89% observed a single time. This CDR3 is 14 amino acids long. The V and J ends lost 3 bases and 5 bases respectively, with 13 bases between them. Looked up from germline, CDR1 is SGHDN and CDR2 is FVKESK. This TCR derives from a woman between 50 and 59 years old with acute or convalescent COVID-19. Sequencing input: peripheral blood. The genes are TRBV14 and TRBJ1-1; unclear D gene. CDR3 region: CASSQIGRGTEAFF. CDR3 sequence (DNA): TGTGCCAGCAGCCAGATCGGGAGAGGAACTGAAGCTTTCTTT.